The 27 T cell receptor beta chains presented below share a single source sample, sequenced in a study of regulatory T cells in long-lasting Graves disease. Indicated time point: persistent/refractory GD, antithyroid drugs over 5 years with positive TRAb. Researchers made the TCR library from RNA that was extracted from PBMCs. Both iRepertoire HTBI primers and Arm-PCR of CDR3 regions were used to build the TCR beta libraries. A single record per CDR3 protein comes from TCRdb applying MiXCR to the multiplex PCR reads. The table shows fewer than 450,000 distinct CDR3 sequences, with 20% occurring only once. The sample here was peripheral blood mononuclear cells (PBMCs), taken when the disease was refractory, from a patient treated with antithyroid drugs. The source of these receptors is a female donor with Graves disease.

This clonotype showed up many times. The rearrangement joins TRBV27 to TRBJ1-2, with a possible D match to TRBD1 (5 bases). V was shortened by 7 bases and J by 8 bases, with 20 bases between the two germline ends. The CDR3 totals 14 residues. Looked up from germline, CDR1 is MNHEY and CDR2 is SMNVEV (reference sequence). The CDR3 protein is CASTPGPGGGGYTF. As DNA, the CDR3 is TGTGCCAGCACCCCCGGCCCGGGGGGAGGGGGCTACACCTTC.

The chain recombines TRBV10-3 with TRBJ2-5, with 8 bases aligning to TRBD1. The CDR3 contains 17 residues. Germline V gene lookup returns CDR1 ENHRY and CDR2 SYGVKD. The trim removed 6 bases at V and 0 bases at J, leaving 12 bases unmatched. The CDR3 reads CAISLGTGYVYQETQYF. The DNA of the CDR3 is TGTGCCATCAGCCTCGGGACAGGTTATGTTTACCAAGAGACCCAGTACTTC.

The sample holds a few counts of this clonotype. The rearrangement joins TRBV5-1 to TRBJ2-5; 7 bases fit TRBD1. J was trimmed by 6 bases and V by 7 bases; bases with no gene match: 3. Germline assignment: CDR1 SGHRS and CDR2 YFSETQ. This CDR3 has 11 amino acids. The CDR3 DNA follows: TGCGCCAGCCCGAGGGGGCAGACCCAGTACTTC. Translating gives CASPRGQTQYF.

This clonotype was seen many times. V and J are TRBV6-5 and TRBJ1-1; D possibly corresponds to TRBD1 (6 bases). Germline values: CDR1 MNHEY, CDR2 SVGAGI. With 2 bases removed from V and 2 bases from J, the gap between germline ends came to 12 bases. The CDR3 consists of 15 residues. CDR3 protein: CASSYRWGANTEAFF. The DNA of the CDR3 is TGTGCCAGCAGTTACCGCTGGGGGGCCAACACTGAAGCTTTCTTT.

The CDR3 bases are TGTGCCAGCAGCTTAAAAGCCGGAGGTTTTCTTTCCGAGCAGTACTTC. It encodes CASSLKAGGFLSEQYF. The chain carries TRBV7-9 and TRBJ2-7, with D maybe TRBD2 (5 bases). The CDR3 runs to 16 residues. V shed 2 bases and J shed 6 bases, with 20 bases lying between them. Per germline, CDR1 SEHNR and CDR2 FQNEAQ (reference sequence).

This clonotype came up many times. CDR3 bases: TGTGCCAGCAGTTGGGCTAGCGGCTACGAGCAGTACTTC. It codes for CASSWASGYEQYF. The chain has TRBV28 and TRBJ2-7; 7 nucleotides line up with TRBD2. V gave up 4 bases and J gave up 3 bases; unmatched junction bases: 3. Per the germline V gene, CDR1 is MDHEN and CDR2 is SYDVKM. There are 13 residues in the CDR3.

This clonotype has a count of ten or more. Here the CDR3 DNA reads TGCAGCGTTGGGTACGACCGGACAGGAAACACTGAAGCTTTCTTT. This gives the protein CSVGYDRTGNTEAFF. The V call is TRBV29-1, the J call TRBJ1-1; 7 bases map to TRBD1. The germline V gene encodes CDR1 SQVTM and CDR2 ANQGSEA. Trimming took 4 bases from V and 2 from J; bases not matched to a gene: 10. The CDR3 has 15 residues.

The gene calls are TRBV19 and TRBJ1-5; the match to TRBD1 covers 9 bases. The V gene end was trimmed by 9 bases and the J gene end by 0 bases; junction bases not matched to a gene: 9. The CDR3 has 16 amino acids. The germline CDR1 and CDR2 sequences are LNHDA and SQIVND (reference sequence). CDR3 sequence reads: CASSPGTGFSNQPQHF. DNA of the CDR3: TGTGCCAGCAGCCCCGGGACAGGGTTTAGCAATCAGCCCCAGCATTTT.

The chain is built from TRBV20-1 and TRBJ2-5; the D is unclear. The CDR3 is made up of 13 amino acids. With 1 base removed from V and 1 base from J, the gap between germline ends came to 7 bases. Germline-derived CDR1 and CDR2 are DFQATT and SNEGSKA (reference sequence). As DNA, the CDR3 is TGCAGTGCTAGAGCCTACCTCCAAGAGACCCAGTACTTC. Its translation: CSARAYLQETQYF.

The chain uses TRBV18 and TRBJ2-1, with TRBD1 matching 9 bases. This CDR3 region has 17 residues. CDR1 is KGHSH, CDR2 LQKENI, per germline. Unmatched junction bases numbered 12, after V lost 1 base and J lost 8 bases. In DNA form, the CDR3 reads TGTGCCAGCTCACCACGCCGCGGACAGGGGTCTATCGATGAGCAGTTCTTC. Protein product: CASSPRRGQGSIDEQFF.

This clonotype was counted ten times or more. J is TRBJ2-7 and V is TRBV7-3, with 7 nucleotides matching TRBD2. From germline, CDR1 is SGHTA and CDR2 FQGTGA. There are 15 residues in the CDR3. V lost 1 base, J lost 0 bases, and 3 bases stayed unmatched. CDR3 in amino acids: CASSLIGGSSYEQYF. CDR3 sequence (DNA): TGTGCCAGCAGCTTAATTGGCGGGAGCTCCTACGAGCAGTACTTC.

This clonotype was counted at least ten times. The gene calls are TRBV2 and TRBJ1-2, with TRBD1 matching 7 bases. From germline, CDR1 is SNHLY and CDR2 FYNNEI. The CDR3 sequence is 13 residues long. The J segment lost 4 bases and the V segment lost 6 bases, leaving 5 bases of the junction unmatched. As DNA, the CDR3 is TGTGCCAGCAGGGGGACAGTTTCCTATGGCTACACCTTC. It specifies CASRGTVSYGYTF.

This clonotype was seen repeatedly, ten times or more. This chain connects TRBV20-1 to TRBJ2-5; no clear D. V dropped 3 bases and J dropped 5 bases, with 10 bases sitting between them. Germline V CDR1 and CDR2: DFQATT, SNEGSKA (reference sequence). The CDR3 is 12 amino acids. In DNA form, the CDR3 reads TGCAGTGCTAGTGGAGAAATGGAGACCCAGTACTTC. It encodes CSASGEMETQYF.

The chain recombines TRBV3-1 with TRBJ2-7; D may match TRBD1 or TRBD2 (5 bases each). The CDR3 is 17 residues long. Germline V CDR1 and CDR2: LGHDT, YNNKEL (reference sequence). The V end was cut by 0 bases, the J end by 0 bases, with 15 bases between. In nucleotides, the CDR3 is TGTGCCAGCAGCCAAGAAGTCGGCCTGGGGGTCTCCTACGAGCAGTACTTC. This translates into CASSQEVGLGVSYEQYF.

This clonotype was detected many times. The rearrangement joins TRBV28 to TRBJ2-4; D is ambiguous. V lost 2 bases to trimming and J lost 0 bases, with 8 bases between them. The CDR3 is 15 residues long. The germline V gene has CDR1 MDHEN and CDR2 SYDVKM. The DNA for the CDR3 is TGTGCCAGCAGTTTACCCGCAATAGCCAAAAACATTCAGTACTTC. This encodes CASSLPAIAKNIQYF.

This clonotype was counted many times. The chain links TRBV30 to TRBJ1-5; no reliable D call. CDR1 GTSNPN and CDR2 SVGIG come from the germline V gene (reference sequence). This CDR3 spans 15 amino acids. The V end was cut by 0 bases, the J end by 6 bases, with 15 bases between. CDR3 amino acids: CAWSVAGRFIQPQHF. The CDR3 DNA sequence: TGTGCCTGGAGTGTGGCAGGAAGATTTATTCAGCCCCAGCATTTT. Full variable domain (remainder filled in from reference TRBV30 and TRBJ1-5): SQTIHQWPATLVQPVGSPLSLECTVEGTSNPNLYWYRQAAGRGLQLLFYSVGIGQISSEVPQNLSASRPQDRQFILSSKKLLLSDSGFYLCAWSVAGRFIQPQHFGDGTRLSIL.

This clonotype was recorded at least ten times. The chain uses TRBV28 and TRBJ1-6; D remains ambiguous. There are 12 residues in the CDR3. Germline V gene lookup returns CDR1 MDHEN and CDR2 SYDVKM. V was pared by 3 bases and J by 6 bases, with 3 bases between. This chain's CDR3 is CASSLGNSPLHF. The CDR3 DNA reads TGTGCCAGCAGTTTGGGTAATTCACCCCTCCACTTT.

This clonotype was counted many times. CDR3 protein: CASSPPVGRIYGYTF. The CDR3 DNA is TGTGCCAGCAGCCCGCCCGTGGGTCGGATCTATGGCTACACCTTC. This sequence joins TRBV28 and TRBJ1-2; D not certain. V lost 6 bases and J 4 bases, leaving 18 bases between the germline ends. Germline CDR1 reads MDHEN; CDR2 reads SYDVKM. There are 15 residues in the CDR3.

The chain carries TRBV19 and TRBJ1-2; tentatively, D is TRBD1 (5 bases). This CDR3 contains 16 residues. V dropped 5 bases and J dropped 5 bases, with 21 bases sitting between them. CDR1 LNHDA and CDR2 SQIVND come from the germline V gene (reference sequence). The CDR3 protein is CASSGGTEGLSYGYTF. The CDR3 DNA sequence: TGTGCCAGTAGTGGCGGGACGGAGGGACTTTCTTATGGCTACACCTTC. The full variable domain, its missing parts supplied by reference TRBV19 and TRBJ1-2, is DGGITQSPKYLFRKEGQNVTLSCEQNLNHDAMYWYRQDPGQGLRLIYYSQIVNDFQKGDIAEGYSVSREKKESFPLTVTSAQKNPTAFYLCASSGGTEGLSYGYTFGSGTRLTVV.

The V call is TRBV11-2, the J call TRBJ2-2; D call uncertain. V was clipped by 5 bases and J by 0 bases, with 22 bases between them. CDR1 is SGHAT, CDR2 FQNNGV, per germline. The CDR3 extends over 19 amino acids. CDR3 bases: TGTGCCAGCAGCCTCGGTACAGCCTGGCTTTCCGCGAACACCGGGGAGCTGTTTTTT. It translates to CASSLGTAWLSANTGELFF.

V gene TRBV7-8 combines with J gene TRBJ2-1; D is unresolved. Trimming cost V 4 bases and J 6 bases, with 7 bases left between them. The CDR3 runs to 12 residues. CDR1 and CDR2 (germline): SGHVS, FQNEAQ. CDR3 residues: CASSYRANEQFF. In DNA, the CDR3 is TGTGCCAGCAGCTATAGGGCCAATGAGCAGTTCTTC.

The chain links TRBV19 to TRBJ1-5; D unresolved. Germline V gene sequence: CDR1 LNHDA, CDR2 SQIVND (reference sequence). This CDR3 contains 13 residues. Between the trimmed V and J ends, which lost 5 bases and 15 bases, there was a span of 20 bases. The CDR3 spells CASSAPKPGPLHF. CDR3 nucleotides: TGTGCCAGTAGTGCCCCAAAACCGGGTCCTCTGCATTTT.

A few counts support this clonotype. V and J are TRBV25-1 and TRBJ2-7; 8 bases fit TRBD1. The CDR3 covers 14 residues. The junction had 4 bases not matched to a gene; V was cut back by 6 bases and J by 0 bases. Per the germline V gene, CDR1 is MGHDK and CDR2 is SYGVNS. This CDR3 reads CASRETGASYEQYF. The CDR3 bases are TGTGCCAGCAGAGAGACAGGGGCCTCCTACGAGCAGTACTTC.

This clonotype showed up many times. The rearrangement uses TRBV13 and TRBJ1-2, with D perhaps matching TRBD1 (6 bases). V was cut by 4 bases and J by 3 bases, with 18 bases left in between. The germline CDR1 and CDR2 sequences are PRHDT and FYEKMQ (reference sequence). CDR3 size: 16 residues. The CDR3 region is CASSYRTTGFHYGYTF. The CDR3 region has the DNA TGTGCCAGCAGCTACCGTACAACAGGGTTTCACTATGGCTACACCTTC.

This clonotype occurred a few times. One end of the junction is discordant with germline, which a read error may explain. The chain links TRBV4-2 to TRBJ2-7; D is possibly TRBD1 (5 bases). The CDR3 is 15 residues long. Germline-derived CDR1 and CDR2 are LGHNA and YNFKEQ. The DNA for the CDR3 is TGTGCCAGCAGTCAAGAGCTAGGGGTTAGCTACGAGCAGTACTTC. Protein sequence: CASSQELGVSYEQYF.

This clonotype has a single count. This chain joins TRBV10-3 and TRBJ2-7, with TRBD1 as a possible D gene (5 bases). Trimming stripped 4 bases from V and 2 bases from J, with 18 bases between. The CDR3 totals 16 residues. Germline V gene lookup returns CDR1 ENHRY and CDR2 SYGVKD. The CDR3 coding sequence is TGTGCCATCAGTGTCCACCAGGGTGTAAGGACCTACGAGCAGTACTTC. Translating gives CAISVHQGVRTYEQYF.

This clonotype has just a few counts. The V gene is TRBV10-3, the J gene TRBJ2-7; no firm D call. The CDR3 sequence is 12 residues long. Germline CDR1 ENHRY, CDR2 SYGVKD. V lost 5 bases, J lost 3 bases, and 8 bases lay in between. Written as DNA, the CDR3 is TGTGCCATCAGTAACACTAACTACGAGCAGTACTTC. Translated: CAISNTNYEQYF.